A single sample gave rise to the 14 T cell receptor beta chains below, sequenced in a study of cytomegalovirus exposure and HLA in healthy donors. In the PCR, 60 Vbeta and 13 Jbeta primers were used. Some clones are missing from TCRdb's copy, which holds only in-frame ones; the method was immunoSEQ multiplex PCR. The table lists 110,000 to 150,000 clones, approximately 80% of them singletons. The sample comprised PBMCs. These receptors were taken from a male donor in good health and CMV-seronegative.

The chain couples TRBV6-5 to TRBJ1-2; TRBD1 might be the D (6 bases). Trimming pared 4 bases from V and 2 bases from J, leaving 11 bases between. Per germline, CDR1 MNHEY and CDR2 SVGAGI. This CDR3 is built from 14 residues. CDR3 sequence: CASSLAGANYGYTF. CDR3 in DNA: TGTGCCAGCAGTTTGGCAGGGGCGAACTATGGCTACACCTTC.

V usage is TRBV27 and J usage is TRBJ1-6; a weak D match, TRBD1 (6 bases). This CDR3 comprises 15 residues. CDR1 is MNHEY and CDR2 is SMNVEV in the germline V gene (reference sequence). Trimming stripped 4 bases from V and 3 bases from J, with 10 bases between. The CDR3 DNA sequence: TGTGCCAGCAGTTCCGGACAGCACTATAATTCACCCCTCCACTTT. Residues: CASSSGQHYNSPLHF.

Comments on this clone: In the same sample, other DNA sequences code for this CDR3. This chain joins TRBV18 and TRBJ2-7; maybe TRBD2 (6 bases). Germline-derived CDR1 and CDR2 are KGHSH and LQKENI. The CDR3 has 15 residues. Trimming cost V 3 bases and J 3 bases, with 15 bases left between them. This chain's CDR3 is CASSPGGAGSYEQYF. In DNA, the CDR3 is TGTGCCAGCTCACCGGGCGGGGCGGGGAGCTACGAGCAGTACTTC.

The CDR3 region has the DNA TGTGCCAGCAGCTTAGTTACTCGTAATTCACCCCTCCACTTT. Protein product: CASSLVTRNSPLHF. V gene TRBV11-2 combines with J gene TRBJ1-6; D remains unclear. The germline V gene has CDR1 SGHAT and CDR2 FQNNGV. The CDR3 has 14 residues. V lost 1 base to trimming and J lost 6 bases, with 7 bases between them.

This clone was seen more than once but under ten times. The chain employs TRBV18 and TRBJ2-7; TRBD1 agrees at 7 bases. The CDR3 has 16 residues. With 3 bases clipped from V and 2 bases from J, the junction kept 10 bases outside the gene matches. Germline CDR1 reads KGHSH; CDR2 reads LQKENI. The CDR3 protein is CASSPYWTGLTYEQYF. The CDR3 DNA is TGTGCCAGCTCACCTTACTGGACAGGCCTGACCTACGAGCAGTACTTC. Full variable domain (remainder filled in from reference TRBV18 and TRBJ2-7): NAGVMQNPRHLVRRRGQEARLRCSPMKGHSHVYWYRQLPEEGLKFMVYLQKENIIDESGMPKERFSAEFPKEGPSILRIQQVVRGDSAAYFCASSPYWTGLTYEQYFGPGTRLTVT.

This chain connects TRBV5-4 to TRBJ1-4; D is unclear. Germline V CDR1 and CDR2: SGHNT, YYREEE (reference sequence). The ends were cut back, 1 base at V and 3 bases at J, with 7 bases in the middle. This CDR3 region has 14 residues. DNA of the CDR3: TGTGCCAGCAGCTTGTCGGGATCTAATGAAAAACTGTTTTTT. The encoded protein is CASSLSGSNEKLFF. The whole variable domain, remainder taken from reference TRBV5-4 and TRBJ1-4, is ETGVTQSPTHLIKTRGQQVTLRCSSQSGHNTVSWYQQALGQGPQFIFQYYREEENGRGNFPPRFSGLQFPNYSSELNVNALELDDSALYLCASSLSGSNEKLFFGSGTQLSVL.

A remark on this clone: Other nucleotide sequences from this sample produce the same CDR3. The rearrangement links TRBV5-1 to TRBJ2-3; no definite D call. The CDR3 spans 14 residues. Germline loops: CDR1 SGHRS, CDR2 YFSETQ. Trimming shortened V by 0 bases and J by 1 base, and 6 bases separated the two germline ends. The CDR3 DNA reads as TGCGCCAGCAGCTTGGACCGGGGCACAGATACGCAGTATTTT. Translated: CASSLDRGTDTQYF. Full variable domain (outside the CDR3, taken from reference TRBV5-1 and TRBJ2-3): KAGVTQTPRYLIKTRGQQVTLSCSPISGHRSVSWYQQTPGQGLQFLFEYFSETQRNKGNFPGRFSGRQFSNSRSEMNVSTLELGDSALYLCASSLDRGTDTQYFGPGTRLTVL.

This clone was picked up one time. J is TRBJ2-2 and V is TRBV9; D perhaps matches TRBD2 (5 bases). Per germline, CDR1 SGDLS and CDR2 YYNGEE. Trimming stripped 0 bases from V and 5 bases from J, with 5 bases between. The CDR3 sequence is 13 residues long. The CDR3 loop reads CASSVAGTGELFF. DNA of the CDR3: TGTGCCAGCAGCGTAGCGGGAACCGGGGAGCTGTTTTTT.

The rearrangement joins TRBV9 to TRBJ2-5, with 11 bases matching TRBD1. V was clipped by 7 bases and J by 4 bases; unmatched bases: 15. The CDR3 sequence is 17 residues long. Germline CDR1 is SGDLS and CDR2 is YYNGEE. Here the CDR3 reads CASGSDRGLSLLETQYF. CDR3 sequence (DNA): TGTGCCAGCGGTTCGGACAGGGGGCTCTCTCTCCTAGAGACCCAGTACTTC.

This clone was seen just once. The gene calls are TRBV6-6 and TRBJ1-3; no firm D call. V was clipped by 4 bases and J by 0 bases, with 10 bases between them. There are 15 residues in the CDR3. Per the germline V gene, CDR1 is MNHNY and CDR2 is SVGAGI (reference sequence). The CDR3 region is CASSSSMSSGNTIYF. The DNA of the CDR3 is TGTGCCAGCAGTTCCTCCATGAGCTCTGGAAACACCATATATTTT.

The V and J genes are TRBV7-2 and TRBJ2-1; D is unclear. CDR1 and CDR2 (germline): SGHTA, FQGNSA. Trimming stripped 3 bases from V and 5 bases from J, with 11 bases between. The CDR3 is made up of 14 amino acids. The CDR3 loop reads CASSFRQANNEQFF. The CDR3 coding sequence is TGTGCCAGCAGCTTTAGACAAGCAAACAATGAGCAGTTCTTC. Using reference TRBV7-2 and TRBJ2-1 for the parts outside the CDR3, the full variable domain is GAGVSQSPSNKVTEKGKDVELRCDPISGHTALYWYRQSLGQGLEFLIYFQGNSAPDKSGLPSDRFSAERTGGSVSTLTIQRTQQEDSAVYLCASSFRQANNEQFFGPGTRLTVL.

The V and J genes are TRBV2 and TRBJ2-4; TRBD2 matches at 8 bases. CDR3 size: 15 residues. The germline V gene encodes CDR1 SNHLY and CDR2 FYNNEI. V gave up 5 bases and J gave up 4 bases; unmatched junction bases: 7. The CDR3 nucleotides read TGTGCCAGCAGTCGGGCCGGCGGGGGGAAAAACATTCAGTACTTC. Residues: CASSRAGGGKNIQYF.

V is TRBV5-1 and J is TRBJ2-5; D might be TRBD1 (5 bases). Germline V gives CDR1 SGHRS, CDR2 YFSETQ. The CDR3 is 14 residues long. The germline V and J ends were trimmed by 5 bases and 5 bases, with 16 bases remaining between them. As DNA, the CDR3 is TGCGCCAGCAGTCAAGGGGCAGGGCGGGAGACCCAGTACTTC. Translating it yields CASSQGAGRETQYF.

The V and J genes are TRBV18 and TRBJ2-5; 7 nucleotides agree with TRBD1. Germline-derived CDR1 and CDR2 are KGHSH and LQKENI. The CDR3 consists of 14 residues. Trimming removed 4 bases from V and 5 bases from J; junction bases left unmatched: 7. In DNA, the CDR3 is TGTGCCAGCTCACGGTCAGGGGGACGGGAGACCCAGTACTTC. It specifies CASSRSGGRETQYF.